These T cell receptor beta chains were read from a single sample in a study of beta chain features in type 1 diabetes. Assay used: immunoSEQ multiplex PCR; TCRdb lists only in-frame clones, some missing. The table records some 100,000 clones, almost 40% of them present only once. Sequenced material: stem cell memory CD4+ T cells from blood. The receptors here all came from a woman between 18 and 30 years old in good health. Each CDR3 is given with its conserved first and last residue. A D gene is named only where the DNA matches it firmly. Rows give clone size only sometimes, using once, few, many, or a class for an expanded clone.

clone_size | d_call | cdr3_length | j_call | v_call | cdr3_aa | cdr3_nt
. | . | 13 | TRBJ2-7 | TRBV5-1 | CASSRSWPYEQYF | TGCGCCAGCAGTCGTTCCTGGCCCTACGAGCAGTACTTC
. | . | 14 | TRBJ1-2 | TRBV6-6 | CASSYQQGRHGYTF | TGTGCCAGCAGCTACCAACAGGGTCGACATGGCTACACCTTC
few | TRBD2 | 15 | TRBJ2-7 | TRBV5-4 | CASSLGRGRAYEQYF | TGTGCCAGCAGCTTGGGTCGCGGGAGGGCTTACGAGCAGTACTTC
few | TRBD1 | 16 | TRBJ2-7 | TRBV7-8 | CASSPRDSASSYEQYF | TGTGCCAGCAGCCCCAGGGACAGTGCTAGCTCCTACGAGCAGTACTTC
few | . | 17 | TRBJ2-2 | TRBV18 | CASSPPRDRKNTGELFF | TGTGCCAGCTCACCACCGCGGGACAGAAAGAACACCGGGGAGCTGTTTTTT
. | . | 14 | TRBJ2-1 | TRBV7-2 | CASSLDYLSYEQFF | TGTGCCAGCAGCTTAGACTACCTGTCGTATGAGCAGTTCTTC
. | TRBD2 | 17 | TRBJ2-2 | TRBV15 | CATSREGLDSRTGELFF | TGTGCCACCAGCAGGGAGGGACTAGATTCACGAACCGGGGAGCTGTTTTTT
. | TRBD1 | 16 | TRBJ2-7 | TRBV19 | CASSRKPGQGGVEQYF | TGTGCCAGTAGTCGAAAGCCGGGACAGGGTGGTGTCGAGCAGTACTTC
few | TRBD2 | 15 | TRBJ2-1 | TRBV15 | CATSSGLAAVNEQFF | TGTGCCACCAGCAGTGGACTAGCGGCGGTCAATGAGCAGTTCTTC
. | . | 15 | TRBJ2-7 | TRBV19 | CASSTKTRGLDEQYF | TGTGCCAGTAGTACCAAGACTAGAGGCCTGGACGAGCAGTACTTC
. | . | 15 | TRBJ1-1 | TRBV19 | CASSIRWALNTEAFF | TGTGCCAGTAGTATCAGGTGGGCTTTGAACACTGAAGCTTTCTTT
. | . | 14 | TRBJ1-5 | TRBV14 | CASSYRDNYQPQHF | TGTGCCAGCAGCTACCGGGACAACTATCAGCCCCAGCATTTT
few | TRBD1 | 15 | TRBJ2-1 | TRBV7-9 | CASSSTGTGHNEQFF | TGTGCCAGCAGCTCGACCGGGACAGGACACAATGAGCAGTTCTTC
. | TRBD2 | 15 | TRBJ2-7 | TRBV28 | CASPPSGRTSYEQYF | TGTGCCAGCCCCCCGAGCGGGAGAACGAGTTACGAGCAGTACTTC
. | . | 12 | TRBJ2-1 | TRBV6-5 | CASSYSKSEQFF | TGTGCCAGCAGTTACTCGAAGAGTGAGCAGTTCTTC
. | . | 15 | TRBJ2-2 | TRBV2 | CASSELREDTGELFF | TGTGCCAGCAGTGAATTAAGGGAGGACACCGGGGAGCTGTTTTTT
. | . | 18 | TRBJ2-1 | TRBV19 | CASSNLASRRKPYNEQFF | TGTGCCAGTAGTAATCTAGCATCCAGGCGGAAACCCTACAATGAGCAGTTCTTC